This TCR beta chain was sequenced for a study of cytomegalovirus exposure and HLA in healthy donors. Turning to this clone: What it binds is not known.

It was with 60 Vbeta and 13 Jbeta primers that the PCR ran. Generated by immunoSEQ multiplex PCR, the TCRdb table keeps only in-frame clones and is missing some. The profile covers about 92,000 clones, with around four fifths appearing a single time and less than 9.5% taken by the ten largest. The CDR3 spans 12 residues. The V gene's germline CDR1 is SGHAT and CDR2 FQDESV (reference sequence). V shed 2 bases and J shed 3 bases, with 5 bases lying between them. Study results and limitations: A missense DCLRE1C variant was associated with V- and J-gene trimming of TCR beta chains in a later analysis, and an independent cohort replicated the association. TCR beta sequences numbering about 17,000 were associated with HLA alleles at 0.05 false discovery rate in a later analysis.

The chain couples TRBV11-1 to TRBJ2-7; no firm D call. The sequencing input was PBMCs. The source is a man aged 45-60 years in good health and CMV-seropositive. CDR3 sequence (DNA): TGTGCCAGCAGCTTAATCTACTACGAGCAGTACTTC. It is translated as CASSLIYYEQYF.